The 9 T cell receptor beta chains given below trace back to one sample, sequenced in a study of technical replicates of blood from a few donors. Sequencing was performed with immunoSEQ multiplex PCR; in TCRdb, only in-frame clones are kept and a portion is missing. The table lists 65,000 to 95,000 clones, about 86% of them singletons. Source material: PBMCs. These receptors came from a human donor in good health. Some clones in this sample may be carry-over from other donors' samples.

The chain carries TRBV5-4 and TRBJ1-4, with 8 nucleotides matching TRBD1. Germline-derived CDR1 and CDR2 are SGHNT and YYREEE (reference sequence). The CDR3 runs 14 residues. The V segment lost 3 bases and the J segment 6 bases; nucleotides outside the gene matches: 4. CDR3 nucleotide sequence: TGTGCCAGCAGCTCCAGGGGGCTCGATGAAAAACTGTTTTTT. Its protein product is CASSSRGLDEKLFF.

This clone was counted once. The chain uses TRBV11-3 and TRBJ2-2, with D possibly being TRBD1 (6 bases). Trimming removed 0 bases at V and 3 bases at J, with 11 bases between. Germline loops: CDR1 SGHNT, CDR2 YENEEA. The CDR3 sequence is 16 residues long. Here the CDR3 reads CASSLEGAVDTGELFF. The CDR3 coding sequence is TGTGCCAGCAGCTTAGAGGGGGCGGTGGACACCGGGGAGCTGTTTTTT. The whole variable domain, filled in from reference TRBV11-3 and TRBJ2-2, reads EAGVVQSPRYKIIEKKQPVAFWCNPISGHNTLYWYLQNLGQGPELLIRYENEEAVDDSQLPKDRFSAERLKGVDSTLKIQPAELGDSAVYLCASSLEGAVDTGELFFGEGSRLTVL.

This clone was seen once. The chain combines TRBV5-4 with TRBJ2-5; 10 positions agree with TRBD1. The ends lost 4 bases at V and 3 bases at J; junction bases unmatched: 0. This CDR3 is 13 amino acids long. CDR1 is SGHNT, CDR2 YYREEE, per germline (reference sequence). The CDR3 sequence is CASSGTGEETQYF. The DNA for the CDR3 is TGTGCCAGCAGCGGGACAGGGGAAGAGACCCAGTACTTC.

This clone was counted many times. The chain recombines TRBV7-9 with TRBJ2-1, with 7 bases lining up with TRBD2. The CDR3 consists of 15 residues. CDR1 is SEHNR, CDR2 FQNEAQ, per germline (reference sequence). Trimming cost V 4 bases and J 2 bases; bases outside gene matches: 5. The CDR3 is CASSSALATYNEQFF. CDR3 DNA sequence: TGTGCCAGCAGCTCAGCACTAGCGACCTACAATGAGCAGTTCTTC.

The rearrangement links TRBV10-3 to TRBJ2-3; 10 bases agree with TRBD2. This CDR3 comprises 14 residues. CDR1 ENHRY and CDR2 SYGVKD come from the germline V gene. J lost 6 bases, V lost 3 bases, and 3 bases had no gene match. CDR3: CAISETTSGDTQYF. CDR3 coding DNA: TGTGCCATCAGTGAAACGACTAGCGGGGATACGCAGTATTTT.

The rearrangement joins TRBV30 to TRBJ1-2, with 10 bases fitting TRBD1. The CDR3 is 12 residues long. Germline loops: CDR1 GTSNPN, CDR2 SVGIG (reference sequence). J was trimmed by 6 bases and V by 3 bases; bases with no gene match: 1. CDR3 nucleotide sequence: TGTGCCTGGAGAGGACAGGGGGATGGCTACACCTTC. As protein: CAWRGQGDGYTF.

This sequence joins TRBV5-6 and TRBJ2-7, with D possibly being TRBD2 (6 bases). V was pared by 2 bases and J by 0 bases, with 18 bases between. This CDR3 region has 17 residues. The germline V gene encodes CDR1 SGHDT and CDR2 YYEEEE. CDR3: CASSFGGPRTTSYEQYF. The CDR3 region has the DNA TGTGCCAGCAGCTTCGGGGGACCCAGGACAACCTCCTACGAGCAGTACTTC.

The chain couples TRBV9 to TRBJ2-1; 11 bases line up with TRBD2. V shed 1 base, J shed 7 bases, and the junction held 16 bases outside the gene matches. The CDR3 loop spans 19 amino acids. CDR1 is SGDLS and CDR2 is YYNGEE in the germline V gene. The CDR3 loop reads CASSVQPYGSGGAQNEQFF. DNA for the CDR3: TGTGCCAGCAGCGTACAACCTTATGGTAGCGGGGGGGCTCAGAATGAGCAGTTCTTC.

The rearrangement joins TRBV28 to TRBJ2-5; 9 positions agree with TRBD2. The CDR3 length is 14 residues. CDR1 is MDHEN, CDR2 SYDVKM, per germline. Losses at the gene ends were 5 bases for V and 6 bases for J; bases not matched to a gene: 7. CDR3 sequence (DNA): TGTGCCAGCAGTCCGCGGGAGGGGGTAAAGACCCAGTACTTC. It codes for CASSPREGVKTQYF.